This entry lists 22 T cell receptor beta chains sequenced from one sample in a study of a mutant IDH1 vaccine in newly diagnosed glioma. Stated time point: week 5, during vaccination. Every vaccine dose comprised 300 ug of mutant IDH1 20-mer peptide plus topical imiquimod. Antigens for these TCRs are unknown. TCRdb keeps only in-frame clones here, not all; method: immunoSEQ multiplex PCR. The sample lists around 36,000 clones; approximately 90% were seen once. Specimen: PBMCs, collected from a glioma patient whose treatment included an IDH1 peptide vaccine. All receptors derive from a man in his forties or fifties with glioma.

The chain combines TRBV7-2 with TRBJ2-7, with D possibly called TRBD1 or TRBD2 (5 bases each). The CDR3 spans 15 residues. The germline CDR1 and CDR2 sequences are SGHTA and FQGNSA. V was trimmed by 1 base and J by 2 bases, leaving 12 bases between them. CDR3 sequence: CASSLETRGTYEQYF. The DNA of the CDR3 is TGTGCCAGCAGCTTAGAAACGAGGGGTACCTACGAGCAGTACTTC.

The chain carries TRBV6-5 and TRBJ2-1; 9 nucleotides line up with TRBD1. CDR3 length: 14 amino acids. With V trimmed by 6 bases and J by 8 bases, 8 bases remained unmatched. In germline, CDR1 is MNHEY, CDR2 SVGAGI. The CDR3 region is CASRPGQGSDEQFF. The DNA for the CDR3 is TGTGCCAGCAGACCGGGACAGGGATCGGATGAGCAGTTCTTC.

The V call is TRBV29-1, the J call TRBJ1-1, with TRBD1 matching 8 bases. The CDR3 length is 12 residues. V shed 7 bases, J shed 3 bases, and the junction held 4 bases outside the gene matches. Germline-derived CDR1 and CDR2 are SQVTM and ANQGSEA. The chain's CDR3 is CSARTGHTEAFF. The CDR3 nucleotides are TGCAGCGCCCGGACAGGGCACACTGAAGCTTTCTTT.

The V and J genes are TRBV27 and TRBJ1-3, with 8 bases aligning to TRBD1. Trimming cost V 3 bases and J 4 bases; bases outside gene matches: 5. The CDR3 covers 15 residues. From germline, CDR1 is MNHEY and CDR2 SMNVEV (reference sequence). CDR3 protein: CASSLTGVTGNTIYF. CDR3 bases: TGTGCCAGCAGTTTGACAGGGGTCACCGGAAACACCATATATTTT.

As to this clone: One end of the junction varies from germline; a read error may be responsible. V usage is TRBV7-7 and J usage is TRBJ2-5; D is possibly TRBD2 (6 bases). From germline, CDR1 is SSHAT and CDR2 FNYEAQ (reference sequence). The CDR3 loop spans 15 amino acids. The CDR3 loop is CASSPSGGAGETQYF. The CDR3 coding sequence is TGTGCTAGCAGCCCCAGTGGAGGGGCGGGAGAGACCCAGTACTTC.

The chain combines TRBV5-1 with TRBJ2-2; D is perhaps TRBD1 (5 bases). CDR1 SGHRS and CDR2 YFSETQ come from the germline V gene. The CDR3 extends over 13 amino acids. V lost 0 bases and J lost 6, with 6 bases in between. DNA for the CDR3: TGCGCCAGCAGCTTGGAGGGGTCCGGGGAGCTGTTTTTT. Translating gives CASSLEGSGELFF.

The chain uses TRBV10-1 and TRBJ1-1, with D tentatively TRBD1 (6 bases). The CDR3 runs 15 residues. The V and J ends lost 10 bases and 0 bases respectively, with 18 bases between them. Germline CDR1 WNHNN, CDR2 SYGVQD (reference sequence). The CDR3 sequence is CATSSATGMNTEAFF. In DNA form, the CDR3 reads TGCGCCACTTCTAGCGCCACAGGGATGAACACTGAAGCTTTCTTT.

In DNA form, the CDR3 reads TGCGCCAGCAGCATCCCCCGGGACAGGGGCGACGAGCAGTACTTC. Amino acid sequence: CASSIPRDRGDEQYF. V is TRBV5-1 and J is TRBJ2-7; TRBD1 aligns across 10 bases. Losses at the gene ends were 4 bases for V and 5 bases for J; bases not matched to a gene: 9. The CDR3 spans 15 residues. From germline, CDR1 is SGHRS and CDR2 YFSETQ.

The chain joins TRBV2 to TRBJ1-2; D is ambiguous. CDR1 is SNHLY and CDR2 is FYNNEI in the germline V gene. CDR3 length: 19 residues. V was pared by 4 bases and J by 2 bases, with 26 bases between. CDR3 amino acids: CASSAARLSMSAENYGYTF. The CDR3 DNA is TGTGCCAGCAGTGCGGCGCGGCTTTCAATGTCGGCGGAGAACTATGGCTACACCTTC.

The chain combines TRBV19 with TRBJ2-1, with a possible D match to TRBD2 (6 bases). The germline CDR1 and CDR2 sequences are LNHDA and SQIVND (reference sequence). This CDR3 comprises 14 residues. Trimming left V 2 bases short and J 4 bases short, with 9 bases between. Written as DNA, the CDR3 is TGTGCCAGTAGTATATCCAGCGGGTACAATGAGCAGTTCTTC. Translating it yields CASSISSGYNEQFF. The full variable domain, with the rest looked up from reference TRBV19 and TRBJ2-1, is DGGITQSPKYLFRKEGQNVTLSCEQNLNHDAMYWYRQDPGQGLRLIYYSQIVNDFQKGDIAEGYSVSREKKESFPLTVTSAQKNPTAFYLCASSISSGYNEQFFGPGTRLTVL.

V usage is TRBV9 and J usage is TRBJ2-1; 7 nucleotides match TRBD2. The J segment lost 11 bases and the V segment lost 4 bases, leaving 12 bases of the junction unmatched. The CDR3 consists of 14 residues. CDR1 and CDR2 (germline): SGDLS, YYNGEE. The CDR3 region has the DNA TGTGCCAGCAGCATACCCGGGGCGGGAGTTAAGCAGTTCTTC. This encodes CASSIPGAGVKQFF.

The chain recombines TRBV7-2 with TRBJ2-7; unclear D gene. Germline values: CDR1 SGHTA, CDR2 FQGNSA. This CDR3 is built from 14 residues. V lost 5 bases and J 4 bases, leaving 15 bases between the germline ends. In DNA, the CDR3 is TGTGCCAGCAGCGAACCGGGCCTCCAATACGAGCAGTACTTC. Translation: CASSEPGLQYEQYF.

This chain uses TRBV19 with TRBJ2-6, with 10 bases identical to TRBD1. J was trimmed by 1 base and V by 4 bases; bases with no gene match: 4. The CDR3 covers 17 residues. Germline V gene lookup returns CDR1 LNHDA and CDR2 SQIVND (reference sequence). In DNA form, the CDR3 reads TGTGCCAGTAGTAGGGGACAGGGGAGATCTGGGGCCAACGTCCTGACTTTC. It specifies CASSRGQGRSGANVLTF.

The chain couples TRBV30 to TRBJ2-3; D gene uncertain. The CDR3 has 11 amino acids. The V end was cut by 4 bases, the J end by 8 bases, with 10 bases between. Germline V gives CDR1 GTSNPN, CDR2 SVGIG (reference sequence). The CDR3 protein is CAWTLVGTQYF. In DNA, the CDR3 is TGTGCCTGGACTCTCGTGGGTACGCAGTATTTT.

The rearrangement joins TRBV27 to TRBJ2-7; 8 bases align to TRBD1. This CDR3 has 15 residues. V was pared by 1 base and J by 5 bases, with 7 bases of the junction left unmatched. The germline gives CDR1 MNHEY, CDR2 SMNVEV (reference sequence). For the CDR3, the DNA is TGTGCCAGCAGTTTATGGGGAAGGACAGGGAACGAGCAGTACTTC. This encodes CASSLWGRTGNEQYF.

This clone was observed once. The chain combines TRBV5-1 with TRBJ1-1; D not resolved. The germline V gene encodes CDR1 SGHRS and CDR2 YFSETQ. Deletions cut 2 bases from V and 2 bases from J, with 16 bases between. There are 16 residues in the CDR3. DNA of the CDR3: TGCGCCAGCAGCTTTACCTCTGGCCCCGAAAACACTGAAGCTTTCTTT. Translating gives CASSFTSGPENTEAFF.

This chain uses TRBV11-2 with TRBJ2-7; D is undetermined. V was clipped by 4 bases and J by 2 bases, with 0 bases between them. The germline V gene encodes CDR1 SGHAT and CDR2 FQNNGV. The CDR3 is 10 amino acids. The CDR3 sequence is CASSSYEQYF. In nucleotides, the CDR3 is TGTGCCAGCAGCTCCTACGAGCAGTACTTC.

The chain links TRBV11-2 to TRBJ2-4; 9 bases are a match to TRBD2. Looked up from germline, CDR1 is SGHAT and CDR2 is FQNNGV. There are 16 residues in the CDR3. Germline trimming cut 3 bases from V and 1 base from J; bases unmatched to any gene: 4. CDR3 bases: TGTGCCAGCAGCTTCGGACTAGCGAGGGCCAAAAACATTCAGTACTTC. It is translated as CASSFGLARAKNIQYF.

This clone was observed a single time. CDR3 residues: CAWTRQALTSGYTF. CDR3 nucleotides: TGTGCCTGGACAAGACAGGCACTGACTTCTGGCTACACCTTC. The rearrangement links TRBV30 to TRBJ1-2; D might be TRBD1 (6 bases). The germline V and J ends were trimmed by 4 bases and 7 bases, with 19 bases remaining between them. CDR1 and CDR2 (germline): GTSNPN, SVGIG (reference sequence). This CDR3 comprises 14 residues.

The V gene is TRBV30, the J gene TRBJ2-1, with D perhaps matching TRBD2 (5 bases). V shed 1 base and J shed 5 bases, with 9 bases lying between them. The V gene's germline CDR1 is GTSNPN and CDR2 SVGIG (reference sequence). The CDR3 loop spans 13 amino acids. The CDR3 region has the DNA TGTGCCTGGAGTGCGCGGGTCCACAATGAGCAGTTCTTC. It yields the protein CAWSARVHNEQFF.

By share, this clone ranks as medium-sized. The V call is TRBV7-9, the J call TRBJ1-2; TRBD1 is a possible D gene (5 bases). The V gene's germline CDR1 is SEHNR and CDR2 FQNEAQ (reference sequence). The CDR3 is 12 residues long. V was clipped by 5 bases and J by 4 bases, with 8 bases between them. CDR3 region: CASSDGTYGYTF. Here the CDR3 DNA reads TGTGCCAGCAGCGACGGGACCTATGGCTACACCTTC.

This clone was detected only a few times. V is TRBV6-5 and J is TRBJ1-3; 7 bases are shared with TRBD1. Germline assignment: CDR1 MNHEY and CDR2 SVGAGI. Trimming cost V 6 bases and J 2 bases; bases outside gene matches: 4. This CDR3 has 14 residues. The CDR3 DNA reads TGTGCCAGCAGCCGAGACAGGGCTGGAAACACCATATATTTT. This gives the protein CASSRDRAGNTIYF.